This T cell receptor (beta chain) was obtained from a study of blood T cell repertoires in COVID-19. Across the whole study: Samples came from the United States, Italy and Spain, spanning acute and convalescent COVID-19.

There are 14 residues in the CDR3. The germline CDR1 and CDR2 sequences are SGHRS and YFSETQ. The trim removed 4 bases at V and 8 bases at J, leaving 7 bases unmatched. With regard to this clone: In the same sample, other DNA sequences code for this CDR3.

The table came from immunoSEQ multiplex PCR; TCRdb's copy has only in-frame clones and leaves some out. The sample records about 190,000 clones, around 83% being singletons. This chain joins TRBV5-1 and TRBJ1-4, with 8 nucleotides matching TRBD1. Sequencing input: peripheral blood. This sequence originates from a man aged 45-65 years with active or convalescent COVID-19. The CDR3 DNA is TGCGCCAGCAGCCTCGGACAGGGTTCCGAAAAACTGTTTTTT. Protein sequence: CASSLGQGSEKLFF.